Each of the 27 T cell receptor beta chains below was sequenced from the same sample in a study of T-cell memory formation after mild COVID-19. TCRdb re-analysed the 5' RACE reads in MiXCR, keeping a single row per CDR3 protein. The sample yields over 130,000 distinct CDR3 sequences, 13% to 15% seen once. What was sequenced was PBMCs or a T cell subset sorted from them (not recorded which). These receptors were taken from an adult woman who had mild COVID-19 (a few samples of this study predate the infection). Cell type and time point are not known.

This clonotype was seen at least ten times. This chain joins TRBV7-9 and TRBJ2-1; D may be TRBD1 (5 bases). The CDR3 runs to 17 residues. Germline assignment: CDR1 SEHNR and CDR2 FQNEAQ (reference sequence). Deletions cut 0 bases from V and 6 bases from J, with 18 bases between. CDR3 sequence (DNA): TGTGCCAGCAGCTTAGCGCAGGGCAGGGTCCCCCTCAATGAGCAGTTCTTC. As protein: CASSLAQGRVPLNEQFF.

This clonotype appeared a few times. The V and J genes are TRBV9 and TRBJ1-5; TRBD1 aligns across 9 bases. The germline V gene encodes CDR1 SGDLS and CDR2 YYNGEE. The CDR3 is made up of 15 amino acids. The junction had 4 bases not matched to a gene; V was cut back by 3 bases and J by 3 bases. The CDR3 DNA follows: TGTGCCAGCAGCGCCGACAGGGGGATCAATCAGCCCCAGCATTTT. This gives the protein CASSADRGINQPQHF.

Comments on this clonotype: One base away lies a much larger clone, so this may be a sequencing read error. The rearrangement links TRBV9 to TRBJ1-1, with D unresolved. Germline V lookup: CDR1 SGDLS, CDR2 YYNGEE. The CDR3 is 12 residues long. V lost 0 bases, J lost 0 bases, and 0 bases lay in between. The CDR3 is CASSVVNTEAFF. CDR3 bases: TGTGCCAGCAGCGTAGTGAACACTGAAGCTTTCTTT.

The rearrangement uses TRBV7-2 and TRBJ2-1, with 8 nucleotides matching TRBD1. From germline, CDR1 is SGHTA and CDR2 FQGNSA. The CDR3 covers 16 residues. Trimming cost V 3 bases and J 0 bases; bases outside gene matches: 4. The CDR3 DNA sequence: TGTGCCAGCAGCTTTGACAGGGGTAGCTCCTACAATGAGCAGTTCTTC. This codes for CASSFDRGSSYNEQFF.

The CDR3 DNA reads as TGCAGCGTTGTATCCGGGGAAAACGAGCAGTACTTC. This encodes CSVVSGENEQYF. The gene calls are TRBV29-1 and TRBJ2-7; D possibly corresponds to TRBD2 (5 bases). CDR3 length: 12 residues. Trimming left V 4 bases short and J 5 bases short, with 12 bases between. Per the germline V gene, CDR1 is SQVTM and CDR2 is ANQGSEA.

V and J are TRBV10-3 and TRBJ2-7, with a tentative D call TRBD1 (6 bases). With 5 bases removed from V and 0 bases from J, the gap between germline ends came to 29 bases. The CDR3 totals 20 residues. In germline, CDR1 is ENHRY, CDR2 SYGVKD. The CDR3 bases are TGTGCCATCAGTTTATCAGGGGCCGCCACCGCGGCCTTAAGCTCCTACGAGCAGTACTTC. Amino acids: CAISLSGAATAALSSYEQYF.

This sequence joins TRBV12-3 or TRBV12-4 and TRBJ2-3, with a weak D call TRBD2 (5 bases). The CDR3 is 14 amino acids. Deletions cut 5 bases from V and 3 bases from J, with 12 bases between. In DNA form, the CDR3 reads TGTGCCAGCAGTCCACCGGGCGGGACAGATACGCAGTATTTT. This gives the protein CASSPPGGTDTQYF.

This clonotype was seen a handful of times. The gene calls are TRBV29-1 and TRBJ1-1, with D unresolved. This CDR3 is 13 amino acids long. V lost 1 base, J lost 0 bases, and 6 bases lay in between. Germline V CDR1 and CDR2: SQVTM, ANQGSEA. The CDR3 nucleotides read TGCAGCGTTGAAGGGGGAATGAACACTGAAGCTTTCTTT. Amino acids: CSVEGGMNTEAFF. The full variable domain, its missing parts supplied by reference TRBV29-1 and TRBJ1-1, is SAVISQKPSRDICQRGTSLTIQCQVDSQVTMMFWYRQQPGQSLTLIATANQGSEATYESGFVIDKFPISRPNLTFSTLTVSNMSPEDSSIYLCSVEGGMNTEAFFGQGTRLTVV.

The chain is built from TRBV24-1 and TRBJ1-2; D is ambiguous. Per germline, CDR1 KGHDR and CDR2 SFDVKD. V lost 6 bases and J 4 bases, leaving 11 bases between the germline ends. The length of the CDR3 is 13 residues. The DNA for the CDR3 is TGTGCCACCAGTTTGAAGGGAAGCTATGGCTACACCTTC. This codes for CATSLKGSYGYTF.

This clonotype was counted only a few times. The chain links TRBV27 to TRBJ2-3; D is unclear. Trimming left V 4 bases short and J 2 bases short, with 13 bases between. The CDR3 runs 15 residues. The V gene's germline CDR1 is MNHEY and CDR2 SMNVEV (reference sequence). This CDR3 is CASSYRSAYTDTQYF. CDR3 DNA: TGTGCCAGCAGTTACCGATCTGCCTACACAGATACGCAGTATTTT.

V usage is TRBV12-3 or TRBV12-4 and J usage is TRBJ2-5; D is unclear. There are 15 residues in the CDR3. V was pared by 5 bases and J by 5 bases, with 18 bases between. The CDR3 region is CASSPEIVRRETQYF. DNA for the CDR3: TGTGCCAGCAGTCCGGAAATAGTGAGGCGGGAGACCCAGTACTTC.

By frequency in the sample, this clonotype is medium-sized. The chain is built from TRBV3-1 and TRBJ2-3; TRBD1 matches 10 bases. The CDR3 totals 15 residues. V dropped 4 bases and J dropped 4; count of bases not matched to a gene: 5. Germline V gene lookup returns CDR1 LGHDT and CDR2 YNNKEL (reference sequence). CDR3 protein: CASSRGTGEADTQYF. DNA of the CDR3: TGTGCCAGCAGCCGCGGGACAGGGGAGGCAGATACGCAGTATTTT.

This clonotype has only a few counts. The chain has TRBV6-5 and TRBJ1-3, with unresolved D. The CDR3 sequence is 14 residues long. Per the germline V gene, CDR1 is MNHEY and CDR2 is SVGAGI. The V gene lost 4 bases and the J gene lost 0 bases, with 7 bases spanning the gap. The CDR3 here is CASSFYSSGNTIYF. The CDR3 DNA is TGTGCCAGCAGTTTCTACAGCTCTGGAAACACCATATATTTT.

This clonotype occurred many times. CDR3 nucleotide sequence: TGCGCCAGCAGCCGCCGAACCCCCGCACTAGCGGGAGTAGAACGGAGCTGGGGCCACAATGAGCAGTTCTTC. It is translated as CASSRRTPALAGVERSWGHNEQFF. The chain is built from TRBV4-3 and TRBJ2-1, with 11 positions matching TRBD2. The CDR3 sequence is 24 residues long. Trimming at V came to 4 bases and at J to 5 bases, leaving 31 bases not matched to a gene. The germline V gene encodes CDR1 LGHNA and CDR2 YSLEER.

This clonotype came up many times. The chain uses TRBV7-2 and TRBJ1-1, with D maybe TRBD1 (6 bases). The V gene lost 1 base and the J gene lost 0 bases, with 6 bases spanning the gap. The CDR3 is made up of 14 amino acids. Germline values: CDR1 SGHTA, CDR2 FQGNSA. CDR3 nucleotide sequence: TGTGCCAGCAGCTTAGGGACAGTGAACACTGAAGCTTTCTTT. This encodes CASSLGTVNTEAFF. Variable domain in full (rest from reference TRBV7-2 and TRBJ1-1): GAGVSQSPSNKVTEKGKDVELRCDPISGHTALYWYRQSLGQGLEFLIYFQGNSAPDKSGLPSDRFSAERTGGSVSTLTIQRTQQEDSAVYLCASSLGTVNTEAFFGQGTRLTVV.

The chain is built from TRBV7-3 and TRBJ2-7; no clear D gene. The CDR3 is 14 amino acids. Between the trimmed V and J ends, which lost 0 bases and 2 bases, there was a span of 8 bases. Germline V CDR1 and CDR2: SGHTA, FQGTGA. CDR3 coding DNA: TGTGCCAGCAGCTTAACAGGGTCAACCTACGAGCAGTACTTC. As protein: CASSLTGSTYEQYF. Full variable domain (remainder filled in from reference TRBV7-3 and TRBJ2-7): GAGVSQTPSNKVTEKGKYVELRCDPISGHTALYWYRQSLGQGPEFLIYFQGTGAADDSGLPNDRFFAVRPEGSVSTLKIQRTERGDSAVYLCASSLTGSTYEQYFGPGTRLTVT.

This clonotype was observed at least ten times. The gene calls are TRBV11-2 and TRBJ2-1; tentative D call: TRBD2 (5 bases). The germline V gene encodes CDR1 SGHAT and CDR2 FQNNGV. The CDR3 is made up of 15 amino acids. Deletions cut 6 bases from V and 0 bases from J, with 12 bases between. The CDR3 sequence: CASSKDLSSYNEQFF. For the CDR3, the DNA is TGTGCCAGCAGTAAGGACTTAAGCTCCTACAATGAGCAGTTCTTC.

This chain joins TRBV15 and TRBJ2-1; D is uncertain. The CDR3 consists of 14 residues. Trimming shortened V by 1 base and J by 8 bases, and 12 bases separated the two germline ends. Germline CDR1 LNHNV, CDR2 YYDKDF (reference sequence). CDR3 amino acids: CATSRGSFSHEQFF. The CDR3 region has the DNA TGTGCCACCAGCAGAGGTTCCTTCTCCCATGAGCAGTTCTTC.

This clonotype was seen only a few times. The rearrangement links TRBV20-1 to TRBJ1-1; TRBD1 agrees at 9 bases. V was pared by 0 bases and J by 5 bases, with 7 bases of the junction left unmatched. The germline gives CDR1 DFQATT, CDR2 SNEGSKA (reference sequence). CDR3 length: 15 amino acids. The CDR3 nucleotides are TGCAGTGCTAGAGATATAGGACAGGGGTATACTGAAGCTTTCTTT. Translated: CSARDIGQGYTEAFF.

The chain uses TRBV12-3 or TRBV12-4 and TRBJ2-1; no reliable D call. V shed 0 bases and J shed 8 bases, with 2 bases lying between them. The length of the CDR3 is 11 residues. The DNA for the CDR3 is TGTGCCAGCAGTTTAGCGTATGAGCAGTTCTTC. This encodes CASSLAYEQFF.

V usage is TRBV19 and J usage is TRBJ1-1; 9 bases align to TRBD1. From germline, CDR1 is LNHDA and CDR2 SQIVND (reference sequence). J lost 5 bases, V lost 8 bases, and 18 bases had no gene match. CDR3 size: 17 residues. CDR3 amino acids: CASQSAPGQGFGTEAFF. The CDR3 nucleotides read TGTGCCAGTCAATCCGCCCCGGGACAGGGTTTCGGAACTGAAGCTTTCTTT.

In its sample, this clonotype was seen a few times. The chain uses TRBV12-3 or TRBV12-4 and TRBJ1-5, with TRBD1 matching over 9 bases. The CDR3 spans 14 residues. V lost 2 bases to trimming and J lost 11 bases; unmatched junction nucleotides: 7. CDR3 DNA sequence: TGTGCCAGCAGTTTACGGGACAGGGAGGGGTCCCAGCATTTT. It translates to CASSLRDREGSQHF.

This clonotype was seen at least ten times. The V and J genes are TRBV6-5 and TRBJ2-7, with 14 bases identical to TRBD2. The V and J ends lost 2 bases and 4 bases, in that order; junction bases with no gene match: 13. CDR3 length: 19 residues. Germline lookup yields CDR1 MNHEY and CDR2 SVGAGI. CDR3 in amino acids: CASSYAGLGTSGSQYEQYF. CDR3 DNA: TGTGCCAGCAGTTACGCTGGCTTAGGGACTAGCGGGAGTCAGTACGAGCAGTACTTC.

The chain employs TRBV30 and TRBJ2-1; 9 bases are a match to TRBD2. V trimming: 1 base; J trimming: 6 bases; junction bases outside the gene matches: 7. The CDR3 contains 15 residues. Germline CDR1 reads GTSNPN; CDR2 reads SVGIG (reference sequence). The CDR3 loop reads CAWSGTSESVNEQFF. DNA of the CDR3: TGTGCCTGGAGTGGGACTAGCGAGAGTGTCAATGAGCAGTTCTTC.

This clonotype came up a few times. The chain employs TRBV7-8 and TRBJ2-2; D gene unclear. Trimming removed 2 bases from V and 6 bases from J, with 13 bases in between. The CDR3 contains 15 residues. Germline V CDR1 and CDR2: SGHVS, FQNEAQ. This chain's CDR3 is CASSLITYEAGELFF. CDR3 DNA sequence: TGTGCCAGCAGCTTAATCACTTATGAGGCCGGGGAGCTGTTTTTT.

This clonotype has more than one count but fewer than ten. The V gene is TRBV4-1, the J gene TRBJ2-1, with unresolved D. Trimming left V 1 base short and J 16 bases short, with 20 bases between. The CDR3 is made up of 14 amino acids. CDR1 is MGHRA and CDR2 is YSYEKL in the germline V gene. The CDR3 nucleotides are TGCGCCAGCAGCCAAGCAGAGGCCGTGACCATACGCTTCTTC. Amino acid sequence: CASSQAEAVTIRFF.

There are a few counts of this clonotype. The J gene is TRBJ2-3, the V gene TRBV20-1; D uncertain. With 0 bases removed from V and 4 bases from J, the gap between germline ends came to 11 bases. Germline assignment: CDR1 DFQATT and CDR2 SNEGSKA (reference sequence). The CDR3 contains 14 residues. For the CDR3, the DNA is TGCAGTGCTAGAGAGGGCCCAGAAGCAGATACGCAGTATTTT. Its protein product is CSAREGPEADTQYF.